The 13 T cell receptor beta chains listed next were all sequenced from one sample in a study of shared clonotypes between healthy human individuals. The method was immunoSEQ multiplex PCR; TCRdb's version includes in-frame clones alone and lacks a portion of them. Here the sample spans 450,000 to 500,000 clones, over 70% being singletons. Specimen: PBMCs. Receptors were obtained from a woman in her 40s in good health. Some clones in this sample may be carry-over from other donors' samples.

The V call is TRBV7-3, the J call TRBJ2-5; D remains ambiguous. CDR3 length: 13 residues. CDR1 SGHTA and CDR2 FQGTGA come from the germline V gene. The V end was cut by 5 bases, the J end by 7 bases, with 14 bases between. For the CDR3, the DNA is TGTGCCAGCAGCAACGGTGGTGAGGCGACCCAGTACTTC. Encoded protein: CASSNGGEATQYF.

Concerning this clone itself: A read error is the likely source, as a far larger clone sits one nucleotide away. At the DNA level, this CDR3 is encoded by other sequences in the same sample as well. This sequence joins TRBV4-3 and TRBJ2-1, with a weak D call TRBD1 (6 bases). Germline loops: CDR1 LGHNA, CDR2 YSLEER. V was trimmed by 4 bases and J by 5 bases, leaving 12 bases between them. This CDR3 has 14 residues. This CDR3 is CASSLGSGDNEQFF. CDR3 coding DNA: TGCGCCAGCAGCCTGGGATCAGGGGACAATGAGCAGTTCTTC.

Many counts were recorded for this clone. The J gene is TRBJ2-7, the V gene TRBV6-6; 10 bases match TRBD1. V shed 6 bases and J 3 bases; nucleotides not matched to a gene: 8. CDR3 length: 15 amino acids. Germline V gene sequence: CDR1 MNHNY, CDR2 SVGAGI (reference sequence). CDR3 sequence reads: CASSIRTGGRYEQYF. The CDR3 DNA follows: TGTGCCAGCAGCATCAGGACAGGGGGGCGCTACGAGCAGTACTTC.

The chain combines TRBV28 with TRBJ1-5, with 9 bases aligning to TRBD1. The CDR3 length is 16 residues. Germline CDR1 and CDR2: MDHEN and SYDVKM. The V and J ends lost 5 bases and 6 bases, in that order; junction bases with no gene match: 11. CDR3 sequence reads: CASSPPQQGAGQPQHF. The CDR3 nucleotides read TGTGCCAGCAGTCCTCCTCAACAGGGGGCCGGTCAGCCCCAGCATTTT.

Comment on this clone: This specimen includes other DNA sequences encoding the same CDR3. The chain is built from TRBV28 and TRBJ2-3, with a tentative D call TRBD2 (5 bases). The CDR3 contains 12 residues. The germline V gene encodes CDR1 MDHEN and CDR2 SYDVKM. The V gene lost 8 bases and the J gene lost 1 base, with 7 bases spanning the gap. In DNA form, the CDR3 reads TGTGCCAGCGGGAGTGGCACAGATACGCAGTATTTT. This encodes CASGSGTDTQYF.

The genes are TRBV21-1 and TRBJ1-1; the D call TRBD1 from the table was never checked on the DNA. TRBV21-1 is a pseudogene locus. CDR3 size: 16 residues. CDR3 in DNA: TGTGCCTTACCGAAACCCCGAAACGGCAGGTCCACTGAAGCTTTCTTT. It codes for CALPKPRNGRSTEAFF.

V is TRBV27 and J is TRBJ2-7; possible D gene TRBD2, 5 bases. The CDR3 is 14 amino acids. The germline gives CDR1 MNHEY, CDR2 SMNVEV (reference sequence). Trimming removed 6 bases from V and 3 bases from J, with 15 bases in between. The CDR3 DNA sequence: TGTGCCAGCAGCATAGGACTTAATAGCTACGAGCAGTACTTC. Its protein product is CASSIGLNSYEQYF.

Remarks on this clone: The likely explanation is a read error, given a far larger clone one base away. CDR3 coding DNA: TGTGCCAGCACGCCAGCGGGAGGACGAGAGACCCAGTACTTC. Translation gives CASTPAGGRETQYF. The chain is built from TRBV28 and TRBJ2-5, with 9 bases fitting TRBD2. CDR3 length: 14 residues. CDR1 and CDR2 (germline): MDHEN, SYDVKM. The V and J ends lost 7 bases and 4 bases, in that order; junction bases with no gene match: 7.

V is TRBV6-5 and J is TRBJ1-5; D remains ambiguous. This CDR3 contains 13 residues. V lost 4 bases and J lost 4, with 8 bases in between. The germline V gene has CDR1 MNHEY and CDR2 SVGAGI. The chain's CDR3 is CASSSQRNQPQHF. CDR3 bases: TGTGCCAGCAGTTCCCAGAGAAATCAGCCCCAGCATTTT.

Notes on this clone: This likely reflects a read error, since a far larger clone is one base away. The chain couples TRBV5-4 to TRBJ1-3, with 7 positions matching TRBD1. The CDR3 has 14 residues. Germline V gives CDR1 SGHNT, CDR2 YYREEE (reference sequence). Trimming removed 3 bases from V and 3 bases from J; junction bases left unmatched: 3. The DNA for the CDR3 is TGTGCCAGCAGCTCCAGGGGGTTTGGAAACACCATATATTTT. Translated: CASSSRGFGNTIYF.

This clone has a handful of counts. The chain couples TRBV28 to TRBJ1-1; D is possibly TRBD1 (5 bases). Germline V gene sequence: CDR1 MDHEN, CDR2 SYDVKM. CDR3 size: 13 residues. V shed 6 bases and J shed 6 bases, with 14 bases lying between them. The CDR3 sequence is CASSGQRGAEAFF. Here the CDR3 DNA reads TGTGCCAGCAGCGGACAACGTGGGGCTGAAGCTTTCTTT.

This clone was observed once. In the same sample, other DNA sequences code for this CDR3. The chain uses TRBV11-3 and TRBJ2-1; possible D gene TRBD1, 6 bases. This CDR3 is 13 amino acids long. Germline-derived CDR1 and CDR2 are SGHNT and YENEEA. The V gene lost 3 bases and the J gene lost 4 bases, with 7 bases spanning the gap. CDR3 nucleotides: TGTGCCAGCAGCTTGGACAGTTACAATGAGCAGTTCTTC. It translates to CASSLDSYNEQFF.

V is TRBV28 and J is TRBJ1-2; 8 nucleotides line up with TRBD1. The CDR3 has 14 residues. Trimming took 6 bases from V and 14 from J; bases not matched to a gene: 17. CDR1 is MDHEN, CDR2 SYDVKM, per germline. In DNA form, the CDR3 reads TGTGCCAGCAGCCCGGACAGGGCCCTCTCCGGGGGGACCTTC. The encoded protein is CASSPDRALSGGTF.